This T cell receptor beta chain appears in the sequencing data of a study of blood T cell repertoires in COVID-19. The length of the CDR3 is 15 residues. Germline-derived CDR1 and CDR2 are SGHTA and FQGNSA. Trimming cost V 5 bases and J 0 bases, with 13 bases left between them. In the authors' methods: Reference gene primer amplification yielded estimated nucleated cell counts. Using immunoSEQ multiplex PCR, the repertoire was profiled, and TCRdb retains in-frame clones only, with some absent. V and J calls and clone size are those listed in that table; D and trimming were worked out from the DNA. The repertoire holds some 150,000 clones, with roughly nine tenths as singletons. This clone appeared a single time.

Source material: peripheral blood. The TCR sequence derives from a woman aged 40 to 49 with acute or convalescent COVID-19. The J gene is TRBJ1-1, the V gene TRBV7-2, with TRBD1 as a possible D gene (6 bases). The CDR3 DNA reads as TGTGCCAGCAGCCTACAGACAGGAATGAACACTGAAGCTTTCTTT. It specifies CASSLQTGMNTEAFF.